This TCR beta chain was retrieved from a study of T cells after yellow fever vaccination. Whole-study results and caveats: Sorted memory cells at day 0 lacked detectable levels of almost all vaccine-responding clonotypes. There was a possibility that FACS-sorted repertoires contained abundant clonotypes contaminating from the bulk population.

J lost 0 bases, V lost 7 bases, and 11 bases had no gene match. The CDR3 runs to 18 residues. Germline V gene lookup returns CDR1 MNHEY and CDR2 SVGEGT. Making TCR cDNA involved 5'RACE template switching, which added UMIs and a universal primer site. TCRdb re-analysed the 5' RACE reads in MiXCR, keeping a single row per CDR3 protein. This sample has about 22,000 distinct CDR3 sequences, with 4% to 6% found just once. This clonotype was seen repeatedly, ten times or more. Sequencing used PBMCs, either bulk or a sorted T-cell subset (CD4+, CD8+, memory, or dextramer-sorted; not recorded which), obtained roughly 45 days after the first yellow fever vaccination. The chain has TRBV6-2 or TRBV6-3 and TRBJ2-1, with 11 bases matching TRBD2. This TCR was recovered from a man between 18 and 29 years old who received the YFV17D yellow fever vaccine. The CDR3 DNA reads TGTGCCAGCAAGGATAGTAAACTAGCGGGGGCCTCCTACAATGAGCAGTTCTTC. Translated, it gives CASKDSKLAGASYNEQFF.